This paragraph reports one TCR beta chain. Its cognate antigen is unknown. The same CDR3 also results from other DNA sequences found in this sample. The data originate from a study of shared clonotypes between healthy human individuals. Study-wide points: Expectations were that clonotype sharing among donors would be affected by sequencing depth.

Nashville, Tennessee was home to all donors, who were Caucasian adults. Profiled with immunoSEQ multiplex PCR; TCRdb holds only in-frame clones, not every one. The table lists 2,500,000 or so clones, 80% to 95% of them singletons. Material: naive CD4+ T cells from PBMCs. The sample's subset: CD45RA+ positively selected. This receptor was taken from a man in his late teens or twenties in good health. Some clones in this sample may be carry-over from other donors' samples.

CDR3 sequence reads: CASSQPGTSLYEQYF. CDR3 in DNA: TGCGCCAGCAGCCAGCCCGGGACTAGCCTCTACGAGCAGTACTTC. The J gene is TRBJ2-7, the V gene TRBV4-1, with TRBD2 matching over 9 bases. The length of the CDR3 is 15 residues. Germline-derived CDR1 and CDR2 are MGHRA and YSYEKL. Trimming took 3 bases from V and 3 from J; bases not matched to a gene: 6.